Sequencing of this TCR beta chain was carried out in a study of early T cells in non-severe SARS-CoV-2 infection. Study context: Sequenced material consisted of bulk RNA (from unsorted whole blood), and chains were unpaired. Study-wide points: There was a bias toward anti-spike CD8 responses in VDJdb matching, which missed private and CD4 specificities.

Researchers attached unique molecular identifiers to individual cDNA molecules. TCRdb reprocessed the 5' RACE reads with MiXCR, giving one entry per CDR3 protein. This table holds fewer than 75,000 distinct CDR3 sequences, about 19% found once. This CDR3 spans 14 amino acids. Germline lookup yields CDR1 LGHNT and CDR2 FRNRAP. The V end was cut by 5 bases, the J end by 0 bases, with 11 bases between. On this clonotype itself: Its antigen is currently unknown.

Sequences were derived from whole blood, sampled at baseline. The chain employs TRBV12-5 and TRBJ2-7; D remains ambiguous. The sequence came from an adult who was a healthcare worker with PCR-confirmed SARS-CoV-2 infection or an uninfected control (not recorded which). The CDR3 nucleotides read TGTGCTAGTGGTCCAGACGGTAGCTCCTACGAGCAGTACTTC. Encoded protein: CASGPDGSSYEQYF.